The present entry profiles one T cell receptor (beta chain) with its context. This sample was included in a study of blood T cell repertoires in COVID-19. The data were produced by immunoSEQ multiplex PCR, yet TCRdb's version contains in-frame clones alone and is incomplete. The data contain about 260,000 clones, 70% to 90% of them singletons. The TCR was taken from a man aged 55 to 70 who had recovered from COVID-19. The sequencing input was peripheral blood.

In DNA form, the CDR3 reads TGTGCCAGCAGCCCCCGGGACAGGGAGAGGGGCGAGCAGTACTTC. It codes for CASSPRDRERGEQYF. V gene TRBV3-1 (or the pseudogene TRBV3-2) combines with J gene TRBJ2-7, with TRBD1 identical over 9 bases. The J segment lost 6 bases and the V segment lost 4 bases, leaving 10 bases of the junction unmatched. The CDR3 is 15 amino acids. CDR1 and CDR2 from the germline V gene are LGHDT and YNNKEL (reference sequence).